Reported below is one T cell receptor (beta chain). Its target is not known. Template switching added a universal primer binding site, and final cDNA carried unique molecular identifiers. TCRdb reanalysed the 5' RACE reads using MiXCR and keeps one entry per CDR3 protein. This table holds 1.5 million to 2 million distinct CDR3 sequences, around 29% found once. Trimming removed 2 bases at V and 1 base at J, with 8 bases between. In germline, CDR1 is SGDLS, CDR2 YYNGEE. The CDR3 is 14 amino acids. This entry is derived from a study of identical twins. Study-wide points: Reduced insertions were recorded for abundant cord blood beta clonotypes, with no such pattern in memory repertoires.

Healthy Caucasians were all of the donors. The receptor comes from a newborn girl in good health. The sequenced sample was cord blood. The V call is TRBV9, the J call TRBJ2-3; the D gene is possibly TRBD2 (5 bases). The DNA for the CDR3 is TGTGCCAGCAGCGTCCATAGCGGCACAGATACGCAGTATTTT. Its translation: CASSVHSGTDTQYF.